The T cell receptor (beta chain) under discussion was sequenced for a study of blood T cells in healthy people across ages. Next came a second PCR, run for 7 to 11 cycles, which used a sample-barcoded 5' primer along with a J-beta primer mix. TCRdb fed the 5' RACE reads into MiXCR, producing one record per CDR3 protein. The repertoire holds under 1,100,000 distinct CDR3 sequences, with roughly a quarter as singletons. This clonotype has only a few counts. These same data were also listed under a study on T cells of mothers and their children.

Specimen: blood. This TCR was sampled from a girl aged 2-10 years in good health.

The DNA for the CDR3 is TGCAGCGTGCGGACTAGCGGGGGGGCCAACAATGAGCAGTTCTTC. It codes for CSVRTSGGANNEQFF. The rearrangement links TRBV29-1 to TRBJ2-1; TRBD2 matches 15 bases. V lost 6 bases and J lost 5; bases outside the gene matches: 5. The CDR3 totals 15 residues. Looked up from germline, CDR1 is SQVTM and CDR2 is ANQGSEA.